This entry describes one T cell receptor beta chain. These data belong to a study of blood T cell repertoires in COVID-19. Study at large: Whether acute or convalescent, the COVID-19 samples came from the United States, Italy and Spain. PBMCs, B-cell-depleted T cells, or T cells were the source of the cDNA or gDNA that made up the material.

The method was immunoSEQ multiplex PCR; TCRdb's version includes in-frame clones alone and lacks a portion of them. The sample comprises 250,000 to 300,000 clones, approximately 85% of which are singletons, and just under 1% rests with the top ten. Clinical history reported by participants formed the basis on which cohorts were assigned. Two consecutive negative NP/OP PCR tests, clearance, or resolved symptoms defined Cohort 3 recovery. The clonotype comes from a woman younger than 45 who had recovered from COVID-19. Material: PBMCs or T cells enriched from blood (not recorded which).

CDR3 amino acids: CASTRRGGTYNEQFF. DNA of the CDR3: TGTGCCAGCACCAGGCGAGGAGGAACCTACAATGAGCAGTTCTTC. The gene calls are TRBV2 and TRBJ2-1, with D perhaps matching TRBD2 (5 bases). Germline-derived CDR1 and CDR2 are SNHLY and FYNNEI. V shed 7 bases and J shed 2 bases, with 15 bases lying between them. This CDR3 comprises 15 residues.